These 13 T cell receptor beta chains were all obtained from the same sample, sequenced in a study of T cell repertoires in cytomegalovirus infection. No antigen has been assigned to these receptors. MiXCR, applied by TCRdb to the reads, yields one record per CDR3 protein. The table lists 650,000 to 850,000 distinct CDR3 sequences, 25% to 30% of them singletons. The material sequenced was cultured CD8+ T cells from PBMCs, taken from culture after CMV antigen stimulation. Receptors originate from a human donor in good health (CMV status not recorded). Some clones in this sample may be carry-over from other donors' samples.

The chain links TRBV25-1 to TRBJ1-1; tentatively, D is TRBD1 (6 bases). V dropped 4 bases and J dropped 1 base, with 16 bases sitting between them. Per the germline V gene, CDR1 is MGHDK and CDR2 is SYGVNS. CDR3 size: 16 residues. The CDR3: CASSVLNRVGNTEAFF. CDR3 sequence (DNA): TGTGCCAGCAGTGTGCTGAACAGGGTGGGGAACACTGAAGCTTTCTTT.

The rearrangement joins TRBV7-6 to TRBJ1-1; 7 positions match TRBD1. The CDR3 runs to 14 residues. The V gene's germline CDR1 is SGHVS and CDR2 FNYEAQ. J lost 2 bases, V lost 5 bases, and 5 bases had no gene match. For the CDR3, the DNA is TGTGCCAGCAGCGCGGGACAGTACAACACTGAAGCTTTCTTT. Amino acid sequence: CASSAGQYNTEAFF.

Many counts were recorded for this clonotype. The chain links TRBV7-9 to TRBJ2-2; 7 nucleotides line up with TRBD1. V lost 3 bases to trimming and J lost 2 bases; unmatched junction nucleotides: 3. This CDR3 spans 15 amino acids. CDR1 and CDR2 (germline): SEHNR, FQNEAQ (reference sequence). The CDR3 reads CASSFRDSNTGELFF. In DNA, the CDR3 is TGTGCCAGCAGCTTCCGGGACAGTAACACCGGGGAGCTGTTTTTT.

This clonotype has a handful of counts. The chain employs TRBV4-1 and TRBJ2-1; 7 bases are shared with TRBD2. Germline values: CDR1 MGHRA, CDR2 YSYEKL. J was trimmed by 6 bases and V by 4 bases; bases with no gene match: 9. This CDR3 has 15 residues. The CDR3 spells CASSPVMGEGNEQFF. Written as DNA, the CDR3 is TGCGCCAGCAGCCCTGTCATGGGGGAGGGCAATGAGCAGTTCTTC.

There are a few counts of this clonotype. The genes are TRBV9 and TRBJ2-5; D gene unclear. Trimming stripped 0 bases from V and 5 bases from J, with 5 bases between. CDR3 length: 12 amino acids. Germline V gene sequence: CDR1 SGDLS, CDR2 YYNGEE. The chain's CDR3 is CASSVVSETQYF. The CDR3 bases are TGTGCCAGCAGCGTAGTATCGGAGACCCAGTACTTC. Full variable domain (missing parts from reference TRBV9 and TRBJ2-5): DSGVTQTPKHLITATGQRVTLRCSPRSGDLSVYWYQQSLDQGLQFLIQYYNGEERAKGNILERFSAQQFPDLHSELNLSSLELGDSALYFCASSVVSETQYFGPGTRLLVL.

In this sample, this clonotype turned up a few times. This chain joins TRBV6-5 and TRBJ1-1; D not certain. Germline loops: CDR1 MNHEY, CDR2 SVGAGI. The CDR3 loop spans 17 amino acids. Trimming shortened V by 4 bases and J by 1 base, and 19 bases separated the two germline ends. The CDR3 loop reads CASSSKGLLTGNTEAFF. The DNA for the CDR3 is TGTGCCAGCAGTTCCAAAGGGCTCTTGACGGGGAACACTGAAGCTTTCTTT.

This clonotype appeared a few times. The rearrangement links TRBV6-5 to TRBJ2-2, with D uncertain. V dropped 4 bases and J dropped 6 bases, with 12 bases sitting between them. Germline values: CDR1 MNHEY, CDR2 SVGAGI. The CDR3 contains 14 residues. CDR3 coding DNA: TGTGCCAGCAGTTTTTCTATTGGCCCCGGGGAGCTGTTTTTT. Its protein product is CASSFSIGPGELFF.

CDR3 coding DNA: TGCGCCAGCAGCCAATCCGGGACCAACACTGAAGCTTTCTTT. It codes for CASSQSGTNTEAFF. The V and J genes are TRBV4-1 and TRBJ1-1; D is possibly TRBD1 (5 bases). V shed 2 bases and J shed 2 bases, with 9 bases lying between them. The CDR3 runs to 14 residues. Germline CDR1 reads MGHRA; CDR2 reads YSYEKL.

The rearrangement joins TRBV2 to TRBJ1-4, with D tentatively TRBD1 (5 bases). Trimming took off 4 bases at V and 8 bases at J, with 17 bases between the two ends. The CDR3 loop spans 15 amino acids. Germline CDR1 SNHLY, CDR2 FYNNEI. The DNA for the CDR3 is TGTGCCAGCAGTGTTTTGAGGGGCCTCAGAGAAAAACTGTTTTTT. Amino acids: CASSVLRGLREKLFF.

This chain joins TRBV5-5 and TRBJ1-6; D is unresolved. V lost 6 bases, J lost 7 bases, and 20 bases lay in between. This CDR3 spans 16 amino acids. Germline V gives CDR1 SGHKS, CDR2 YYEKEE (reference sequence). The CDR3 sequence is CASNSFGGVGNSPLHF. CDR3 in DNA: TGTGCCAGCAACTCCTTCGGAGGCGTAGGGAATTCACCCCTCCACTTT.

This chain uses TRBV27 with TRBJ2-1; 11 nucleotides agree with TRBD2. This CDR3 spans 14 amino acids. J gave up 8 bases and V 8 bases, and 8 bases lay outside the gene matches. The germline gives CDR1 MNHEY, CDR2 SMNVEV (reference sequence). CDR3 DNA sequence: TGTGCCAGCTATTCCCGGACTAGCGGGTATGAGCAGTTCTTC. This codes for CASYSRTSGYEQFF.

This clonotype came up a few times. The chain has TRBV28 and TRBJ2-1; D may correspond to TRBD1 or TRBD2 (5 bases each). With 2 bases removed from V and 2 bases from J, the gap between germline ends came to 16 bases. The CDR3 extends over 17 amino acids. Germline V lookup: CDR1 MDHEN, CDR2 SYDVKM. Here the CDR3 reads CASSLRGTRKAYNEQFF. The CDR3 region has the DNA TGTGCCAGCAGTTTAAGGGGAACTAGAAAAGCCTACAATGAGCAGTTCTTC.

This clonotype turned up a few times. The CDR3 DNA reads TGTGCCAGCAGCTTTGGACAGGGGGCTCGGCCCCAGCATTTT. It is translated as CASSFGQGARPQHF. This sequence joins TRBV5-6 and TRBJ1-5; 11 bases line up with TRBD1. In germline, CDR1 is SGHDT, CDR2 YYEEEE. This CDR3 contains 14 residues. V dropped 2 bases and J dropped 9; count of bases not matched to a gene: 4.